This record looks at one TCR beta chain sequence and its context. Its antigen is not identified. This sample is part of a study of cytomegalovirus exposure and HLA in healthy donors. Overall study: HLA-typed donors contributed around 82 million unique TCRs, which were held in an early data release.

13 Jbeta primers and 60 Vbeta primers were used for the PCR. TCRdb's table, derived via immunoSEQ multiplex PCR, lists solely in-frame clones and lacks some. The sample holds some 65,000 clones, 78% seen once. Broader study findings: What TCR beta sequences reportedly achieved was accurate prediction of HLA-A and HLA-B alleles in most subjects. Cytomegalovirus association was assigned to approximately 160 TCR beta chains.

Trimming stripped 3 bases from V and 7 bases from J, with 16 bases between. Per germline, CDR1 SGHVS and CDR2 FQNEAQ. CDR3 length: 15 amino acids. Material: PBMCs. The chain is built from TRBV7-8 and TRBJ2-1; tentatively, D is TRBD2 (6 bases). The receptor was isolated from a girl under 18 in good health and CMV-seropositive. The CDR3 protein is CASSFIEIRGNEQFF. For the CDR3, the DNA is TGTGCCAGCAGCTTTATAGAAATACGGGGGAATGAGCAGTTCTTC. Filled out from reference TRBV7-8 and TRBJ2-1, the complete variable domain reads GAGVSQSPRYKVAKRGQDVALRCDPISGHVSLFWYQQALGQGPEFLTYFQNEAQLDKSGLPSDRFFAERPEGSVSTLKIQRTQQEDSAVYLCASSFIEIRGNEQFFGPGTRLTVL.